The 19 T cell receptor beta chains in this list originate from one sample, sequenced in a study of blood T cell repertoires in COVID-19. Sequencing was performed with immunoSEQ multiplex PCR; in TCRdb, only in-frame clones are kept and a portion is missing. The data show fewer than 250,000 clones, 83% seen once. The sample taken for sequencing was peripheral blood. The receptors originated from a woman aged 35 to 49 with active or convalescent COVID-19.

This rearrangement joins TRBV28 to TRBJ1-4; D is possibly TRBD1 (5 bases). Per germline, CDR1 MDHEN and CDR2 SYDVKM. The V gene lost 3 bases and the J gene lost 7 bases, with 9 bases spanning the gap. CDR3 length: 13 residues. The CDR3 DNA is TGTGCCAGCAGTTTGCTGGGGGGTGAAAAACTGTTTTTT. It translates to CASSLLGGEKLFF.

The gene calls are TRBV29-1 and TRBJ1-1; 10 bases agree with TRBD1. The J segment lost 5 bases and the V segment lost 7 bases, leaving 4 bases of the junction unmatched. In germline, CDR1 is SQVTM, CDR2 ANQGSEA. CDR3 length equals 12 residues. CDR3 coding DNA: TGCAGCGATGGACAGGGGGTGACTGAAGCTTTCTTT. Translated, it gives CSDGQGVTEAFF.

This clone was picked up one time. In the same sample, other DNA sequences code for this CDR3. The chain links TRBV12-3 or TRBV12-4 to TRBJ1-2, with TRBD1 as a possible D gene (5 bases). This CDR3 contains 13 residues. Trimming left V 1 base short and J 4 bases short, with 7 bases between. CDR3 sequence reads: CASSLGQGYGYTF. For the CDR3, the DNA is TGTGCCAGCAGTTTAGGGCAGGGCTATGGCTACACCTTC.

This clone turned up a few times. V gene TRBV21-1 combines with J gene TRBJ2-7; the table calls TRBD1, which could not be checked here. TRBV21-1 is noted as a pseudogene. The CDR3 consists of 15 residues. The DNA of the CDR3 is TGTGCCAGCAGCAAAAGACAGGGCCTCTCCGGCGAGCAGTACTTC. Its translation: CASSKRQGLSGEQYF.

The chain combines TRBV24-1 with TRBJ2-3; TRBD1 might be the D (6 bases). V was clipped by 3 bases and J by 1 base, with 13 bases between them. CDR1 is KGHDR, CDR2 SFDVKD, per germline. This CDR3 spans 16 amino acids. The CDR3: CATSDPGARGTDTQYF. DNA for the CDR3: TGTGCCACCAGTGATCCAGGGGCGAGAGGCACAGATACGCAGTATTTT.

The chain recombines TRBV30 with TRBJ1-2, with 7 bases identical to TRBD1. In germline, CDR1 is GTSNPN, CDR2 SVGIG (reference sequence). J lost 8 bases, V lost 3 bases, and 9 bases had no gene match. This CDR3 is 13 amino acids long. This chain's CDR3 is CAWSTGVGSGYTF. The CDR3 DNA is TGTGCCTGGAGCACAGGGGTTGGATCCGGCTACACCTTC. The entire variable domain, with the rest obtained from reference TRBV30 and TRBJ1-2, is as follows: SQTIHQWPATLVQPVGSPLSLECTVEGTSNPNLYWYRQAAGRGLQLLFYSVGIGQISSEVPQNLSASRPQDRQFILSSKKLLLSDSGFYLCAWSTGVGSGYTFGSGTRLTVV.

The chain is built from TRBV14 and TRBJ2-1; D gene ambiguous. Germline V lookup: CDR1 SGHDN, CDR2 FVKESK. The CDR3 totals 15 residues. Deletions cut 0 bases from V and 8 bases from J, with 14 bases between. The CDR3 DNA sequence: TGTGCCAGCAGCCAAGAGGAGTATAAGTCCTATGAGCAGTTCTTC. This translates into CASSQEEYKSYEQFF. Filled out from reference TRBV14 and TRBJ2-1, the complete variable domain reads EAGVTQFPSHSVIEKGQTVTLRCDPISGHDNLYWYRRVMGKEIKFLLHFVKESKQDESGMPNNRFLAERTGGTYSTLKVQPAELEDSGVYFCASSQEEYKSYEQFFGPGTRLTVL.

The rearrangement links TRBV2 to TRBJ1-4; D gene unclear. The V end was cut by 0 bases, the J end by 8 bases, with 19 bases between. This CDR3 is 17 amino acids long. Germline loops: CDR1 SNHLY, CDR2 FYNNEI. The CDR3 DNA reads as TGTGCCAGCAGTGAAGCTCCTAGGTTGGGAGCTCCCGAAAAACTGTTTTTT. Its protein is CASSEAPRLGAPEKLFF.

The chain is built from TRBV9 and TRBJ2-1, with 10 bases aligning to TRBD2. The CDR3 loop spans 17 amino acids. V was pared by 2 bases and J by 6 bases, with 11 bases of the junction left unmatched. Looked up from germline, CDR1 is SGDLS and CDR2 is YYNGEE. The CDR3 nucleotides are TGTGCCAGCAGCGTGAGCCCAAGCGGGAGGGCACGCAATGAGCAGTTCTTC. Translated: CASSVSPSGRARNEQFF.

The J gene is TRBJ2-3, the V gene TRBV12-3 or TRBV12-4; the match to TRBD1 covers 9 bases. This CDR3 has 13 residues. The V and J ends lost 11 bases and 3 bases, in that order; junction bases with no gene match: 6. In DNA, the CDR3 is TGTGCCTGGAAGACAGGGGGGACAGATACGCAGTATTTT. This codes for CAWKTGGTDTQYF.

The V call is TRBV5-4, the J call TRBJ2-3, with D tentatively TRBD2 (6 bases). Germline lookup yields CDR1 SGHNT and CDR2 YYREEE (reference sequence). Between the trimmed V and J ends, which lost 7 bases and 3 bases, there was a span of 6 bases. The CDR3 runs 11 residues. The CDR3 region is CASGGTDTQYF. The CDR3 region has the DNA TGTGCCAGCGGAGGGACAGATACGCAGTATTTT.

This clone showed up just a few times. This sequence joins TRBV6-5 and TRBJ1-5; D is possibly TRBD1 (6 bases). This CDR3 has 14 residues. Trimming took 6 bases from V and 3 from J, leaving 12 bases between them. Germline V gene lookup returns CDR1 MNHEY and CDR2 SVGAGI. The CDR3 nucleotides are TGTGCCAGCAGACGGGGGGCATACAATCAGCCCCAGCATTTT. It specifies CASRRGAYNQPQHF.

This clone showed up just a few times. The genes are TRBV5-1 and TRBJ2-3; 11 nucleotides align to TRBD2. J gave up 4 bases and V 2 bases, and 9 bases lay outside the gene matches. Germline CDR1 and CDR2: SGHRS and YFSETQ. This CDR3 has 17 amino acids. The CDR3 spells CASSFVTSGSASDTQYF. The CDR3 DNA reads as TGCGCCAGCAGCTTTGTCACTAGCGGGAGTGCTTCAGATACGCAGTATTTT.

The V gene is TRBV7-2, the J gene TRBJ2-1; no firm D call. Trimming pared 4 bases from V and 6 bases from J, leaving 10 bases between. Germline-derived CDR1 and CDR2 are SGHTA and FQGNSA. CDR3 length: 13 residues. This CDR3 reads CASSSGPPNEQFF. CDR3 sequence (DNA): TGTGCCAGCAGCTCTGGGCCCCCCAATGAGCAGTTCTTC.

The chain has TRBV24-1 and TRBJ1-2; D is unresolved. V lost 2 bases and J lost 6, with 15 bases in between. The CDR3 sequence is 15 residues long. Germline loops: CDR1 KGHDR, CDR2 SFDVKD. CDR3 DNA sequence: TGTGCCACCAGTGATTCCGGTACAGTTACCGATGGCTACACCTTC. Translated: CATSDSGTVTDGYTF.

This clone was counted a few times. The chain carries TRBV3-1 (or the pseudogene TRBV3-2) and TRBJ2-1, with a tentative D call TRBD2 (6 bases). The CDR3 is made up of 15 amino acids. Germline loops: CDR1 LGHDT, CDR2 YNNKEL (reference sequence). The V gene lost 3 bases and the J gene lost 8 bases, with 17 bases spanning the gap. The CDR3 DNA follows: TGTGCCAGCAGCCACGAAGGGCGGAGGAGGGATGAGCAGTTCTTC. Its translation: CASSHEGRRRDEQFF.

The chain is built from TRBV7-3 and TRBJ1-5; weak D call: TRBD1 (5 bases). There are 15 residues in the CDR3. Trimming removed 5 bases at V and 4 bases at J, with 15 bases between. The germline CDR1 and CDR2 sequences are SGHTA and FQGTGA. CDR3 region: CASSLGSGTNQPQHF. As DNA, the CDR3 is TGTGCCAGCAGCCTCGGGTCAGGGACTAATCAGCCCCAGCATTTT. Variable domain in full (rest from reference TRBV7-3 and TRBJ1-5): GAGVSQTPSNKVTEKGKYVELRCDPISGHTALYWYRQSLGQGPEFLIYFQGTGAADDSGLPNDRFFAVRPEGSVSTLKIQRTERGDSAVYLCASSLGSGTNQPQHFGDGTRLSIL.

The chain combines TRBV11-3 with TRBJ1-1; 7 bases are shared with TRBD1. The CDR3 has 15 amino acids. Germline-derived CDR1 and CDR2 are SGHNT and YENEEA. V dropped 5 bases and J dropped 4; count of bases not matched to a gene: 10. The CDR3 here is CASSRTGARGTEAFF. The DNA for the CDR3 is TGTGCCAGCAGCCGAACAGGGGCGCGGGGCACTGAAGCTTTCTTT.

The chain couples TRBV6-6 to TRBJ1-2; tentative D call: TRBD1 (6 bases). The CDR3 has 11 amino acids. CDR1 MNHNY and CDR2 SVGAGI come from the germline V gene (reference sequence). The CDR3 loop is CASTGYYGYTF. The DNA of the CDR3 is TGTGCTTCAACAGGGTACTATGGCTACACCTTC.